This TCR beta chain appears in the sequencing data of a study of monozygotic twins with inflammatory bowel disease. Whole-study findings and limits: Concordant and discordant twins showed no difference in repertoire similarity, possibly from limited power. Distinction of different T cell subtypes was not possible.

The CDR3 runs 13 residues. UMIs with a 6-nucleotide sample barcode were added by template switching. TCRdb re-called the 5' RACE reads, yielding one record per CDR3 amino acid sequence without DNA. This listing includes approximately 390,000 distinct CDR3 sequences. Of note for this clonotype: Antigen specificity is unknown.

The origin of this receptor is a human donor with ulcerative colitis or Crohn's disease, or a healthy co-twin of an affected twin (not recorded which). Sequencing was carried out using blood. V is TRBV12-3 or TRBV12-4 and J is TRBJ2-2; TCRdb's D gene call, TRBD1, goes unchecked for lack of DNA. The CDR3 protein is CASSLTGRGELFF.